These 16 T cell receptor beta chains came from one sample sequenced in a study of T cell changes during pregnancy in multiple sclerosis. The method was immunoSEQ multiplex PCR; TCRdb's version includes in-frame clones alone and lacks a portion of them. The data show tens of thousands of clones, 85% to 90% seen once. Specimen: peripheral blood, collected after pregnancy. These TCRs come from a female donor in good health, enrolled as a control in a pregnancy study.

J is TRBJ2-2 and V is TRBV27; tentatively, D is TRBD2 (5 bases). Germline assignment: CDR1 MNHEY and CDR2 SMNVEV (reference sequence). V lost 3 bases and J lost 4, with 18 bases in between. The length of the CDR3 is 17 residues. The CDR3 reads CASSLQQPKRATGELFF. CDR3 DNA: TGTGCCAGCAGTTTGCAACAGCCTAAGAGGGCCACCGGGGAGCTGTTTTTT.

This rearrangement joins TRBV5-1 to TRBJ1-1; D is ambiguous. There are 14 residues in the CDR3. Trimming removed 0 bases at V and 9 bases at J, with 15 bases between. Looked up from germline, CDR1 is SGHRS and CDR2 is YFSETQ. The CDR3 bases are TGCGCCAGCAGCTTGGCCCCCGGGAGTGGGAAAGCTTTCTTT. Encoded protein: CASSLAPGSGKAFF.

Points on this clone: Its ends do not fully match the called genes, so a read error is possible. This chain joins TRBV20-1 and TRBJ2-1; perhaps TRBD1 as D (5 bases). The CDR3 has 11 residues. Germline assignment: CDR1 DFQATT and CDR2 SNEGSKA (reference sequence). The CDR3 DNA reads as TGCAGTGCTAGAGATGGGGCCGGTAGGATCTTC. It specifies CSARDGAGRIF.

The rearrangement uses TRBV9 and TRBJ2-7; 9 bases align to TRBD2. The ends lost 0 bases at V and 3 bases at J; junction bases unmatched: 4. The length of the CDR3 is 15 residues. Germline V gene sequence: CDR1 SGDLS, CDR2 YYNGEE. The DNA for the CDR3 is TGTGCCAGCAGCGTAGCTTGGACTAGCGACTACGAGCAGTACTTC. Protein product: CASSVAWTSDYEQYF.

This chain uses TRBV2 with TRBJ1-5; 7 bases fit TRBD1. The CDR3 totals 15 residues. Germline V gene lookup returns CDR1 SNHLY and CDR2 FYNNEI. Losses at the gene ends were 6 bases for V and 5 bases for J; bases not matched to a gene: 10. In DNA, the CDR3 is TGTGCCAGCAGCGAGACAGGGTCGGGGCATCAGCCCCAGCATTTT. Translating gives CASSETGSGHQPQHF.

The rearrangement joins TRBV7-2 to TRBJ2-5, with a possible D match to TRBD1 (7 bases). Trimming took 3 bases from V and 5 from J, leaving 13 bases between them. Per the germline V gene, CDR1 is SGHTA and CDR2 is FQGNSA. This CDR3 is 14 amino acids long. The CDR3 is CASSLQGGGETQYF. CDR3 nucleotides: TGTGCCAGCAGCTTGCAGGGGGGCGGTGAGACCCAGTACTTC.

V is TRBV7-6 and J is TRBJ2-2, with D maybe TRBD2 (6 bases). Germline CDR1 reads SGHVS; CDR2 reads FNYEAQ. The CDR3 loop spans 16 amino acids. V lost 7 bases, J lost 2 bases, and 17 bases lay in between. CDR3 sequence (DNA): TGTGCCAGCATCCCAAGGGGCGGGAAAAACACCGGGGAGCTGTTTTTT. This gives the protein CASIPRGGKNTGELFF. The full variable domain, rest sourced from reference TRBV7-6 and TRBJ2-2, is GAGVSQSPRYKVTKRGQDVALRCDPISGHVSLYWYRQALGQGPEFLTYFNYEAQQDKSGLPNDRFSAERPEGSISTLTIQRTEQRDSAMYRCASIPRGGKNTGELFFGEGSRLTVL.

The genes are TRBV30 and TRBJ2-1, with D possibly matching TRBD2 (5 bases). Trimming took off 1 base at V and 6 bases at J, with 10 bases between the two ends. Looked up from germline, CDR1 is GTSNPN and CDR2 is SVGIG (reference sequence). This CDR3 comprises 13 residues. The CDR3 region is CAWSGLGSNEQFF. In DNA, the CDR3 is TGTGCCTGGAGTGGCCTAGGGAGCAATGAGCAGTTCTTC.

The rearrangement joins TRBV9 to TRBJ2-1; weak D call: TRBD2 (6 bases). Trimming left V 0 bases short and J 4 bases short, with 11 bases between. Per the germline V gene, CDR1 is SGDLS and CDR2 is YYNGEE. The CDR3 has 15 amino acids. The CDR3 protein is CASSVGSGEYNEQFF. DNA for the CDR3: TGTGCCAGCAGCGTAGGTAGCGGCGAATACAATGAGCAGTTCTTC.

This chain uses TRBV11-2 with TRBJ2-7; TRBD1 might be the D (7 bases). CDR1 and CDR2 from the germline V gene are SGHAT and FQNNGV. The CDR3 has 15 amino acids. V was pared by 5 bases and J by 4 bases, with 18 bases between. This chain's CDR3 is CASSPLKGAGYEQYF. CDR3 coding DNA: TGTGCCAGCAGCCCCCTCAAGGGGGCGGGGTACGAGCAGTACTTC. Filled out from reference TRBV11-2 and TRBJ2-7, the complete variable domain reads EAGVAQSPRYKIIEKRQSVAFWCNPISGHATLYWYQQILGQGPKLLIQFQNNGVVDDSQLPKDRFSAERLKGVDSTLKIQPAKLEDSAVYLCASSPLKGAGYEQYFGPGTRLTVT.

The chain couples TRBV21-1 to TRBJ1-1; TRBD1, the table's D call, lacks a check against the DNA. TRBV21-1 is a pseudogene. The length of the CDR3 is 16 residues. DNA of the CDR3: TGTGCCAGCAGCAAGGCGGGGACAGGTAAGAACACTGAAGCTTTCTTT. This gives the protein CASSKAGTGKNTEAFF.

The rearrangement joins TRBV7-2 to TRBJ2-7; TRBD2 matches at 7 bases. The germline CDR1 and CDR2 sequences are SGHTA and FQGNSA. V lost 5 bases, J lost 7 bases, and 14 bases stayed unmatched. This CDR3 contains 15 residues. CDR3 protein: CASSPGTGGFIEQYF. The CDR3 DNA sequence: TGTGCCAGCAGCCCCGGAACCGGGGGGTTCATAGAGCAGTACTTC.

CDR3: CASRGTGHGIDEAFF. CDR3 bases: TGCGCCAGCCGAGGGACAGGGCATGGGATAGATGAAGCTTTCTTT. The chain uses TRBV5-1 and TRBJ1-1; 9 nucleotides agree with TRBD1. The trim removed 7 bases at V and 7 bases at J, leaving 14 bases unmatched. CDR1 and CDR2 (germline): SGHRS, YFSETQ. The CDR3 length is 15 residues.

This clone has just a few counts. V gene TRBV2 combines with J gene TRBJ2-7, with TRBD2 matching 9 bases. Per germline, CDR1 SNHLY and CDR2 FYNNEI. This CDR3 spans 17 amino acids. V dropped 6 bases and J dropped 6; count of bases not matched to a gene: 18. For the CDR3, the DNA is TGTGCCAGCAGCCCTGACCCCTCGCTAGCGGGAAAAGGCGAGCAGTACTTC. Translating it yields CASSPDPSLAGKGEQYF.

The chain has TRBV27 and TRBJ1-1; 8 positions agree with TRBD1. The CDR3 extends over 14 amino acids. Germline CDR1 MNHEY, CDR2 SMNVEV (reference sequence). With V trimmed by 8 bases and J by 5 bases, 10 bases remained unmatched. CDR3 in amino acids: CASRTQGARTEAFF. DNA of the CDR3: TGTGCCAGCCGTACCCAGGGGGCGCGTACTGAAGCTTTCTTT.

The chain employs TRBV5-1 and TRBJ1-1, with D perhaps matching TRBD1 (6 bases). The CDR3 is made up of 17 amino acids. Germline assignment: CDR1 SGHRS and CDR2 YFSETQ. Trimming stripped 4 bases from V and 5 bases from J, with 24 bases between. CDR3 amino acids: CASSGKETGSSMTEAFF. In DNA, the CDR3 is TGCGCCAGCAGCGGAAAAGAGACAGGCTCATCAATGACTGAAGCTTTCTTT.